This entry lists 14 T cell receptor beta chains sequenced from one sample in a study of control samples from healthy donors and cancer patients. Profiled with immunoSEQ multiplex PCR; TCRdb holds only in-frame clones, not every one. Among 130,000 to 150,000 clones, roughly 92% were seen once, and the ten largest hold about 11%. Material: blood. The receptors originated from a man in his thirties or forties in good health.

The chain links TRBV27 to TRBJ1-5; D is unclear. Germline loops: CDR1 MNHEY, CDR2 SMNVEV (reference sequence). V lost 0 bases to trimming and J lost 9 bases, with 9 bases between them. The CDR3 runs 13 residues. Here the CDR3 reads CASSLSRVRPQHF. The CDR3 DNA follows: TGTGCCAGCAGTTTATCGAGGGTGAGGCCCCAGCATTTT.

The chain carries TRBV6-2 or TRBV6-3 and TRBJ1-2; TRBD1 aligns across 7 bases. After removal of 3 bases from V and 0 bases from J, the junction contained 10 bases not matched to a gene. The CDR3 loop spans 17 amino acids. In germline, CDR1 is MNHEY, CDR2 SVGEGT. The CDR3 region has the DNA TGTGCCAGCAGTTATATCTGGACAGGCCAAGCTAACTATGGCTACACCTTC. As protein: CASSYIWTGQANYGYTF.

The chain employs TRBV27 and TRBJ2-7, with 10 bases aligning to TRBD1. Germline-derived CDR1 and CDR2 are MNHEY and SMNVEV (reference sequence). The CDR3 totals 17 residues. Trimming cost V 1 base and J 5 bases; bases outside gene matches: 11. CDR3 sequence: CASSLFTGTGVLNEQYF. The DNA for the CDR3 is TGTGCCAGCAGTTTATTTACCGGGACAGGGGTATTGAACGAGCAGTACTTC.

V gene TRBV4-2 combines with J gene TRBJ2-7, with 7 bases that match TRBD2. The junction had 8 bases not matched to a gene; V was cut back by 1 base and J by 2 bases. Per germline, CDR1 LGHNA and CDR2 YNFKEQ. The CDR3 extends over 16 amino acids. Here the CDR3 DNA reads TGTGCCAGCAGCCAAGTGTCTAGCGGAGGAGCCTACGAGCAGTACTTC. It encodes CASSQVSSGGAYEQYF.

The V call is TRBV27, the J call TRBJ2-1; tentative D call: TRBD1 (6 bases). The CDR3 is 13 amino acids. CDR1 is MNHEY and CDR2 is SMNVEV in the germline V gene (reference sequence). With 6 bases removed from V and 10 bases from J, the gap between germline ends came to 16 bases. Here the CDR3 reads CASSSLQGWEQFF. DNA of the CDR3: TGTGCCAGCAGCTCTCTACAGGGATGGGAGCAGTTCTTC.

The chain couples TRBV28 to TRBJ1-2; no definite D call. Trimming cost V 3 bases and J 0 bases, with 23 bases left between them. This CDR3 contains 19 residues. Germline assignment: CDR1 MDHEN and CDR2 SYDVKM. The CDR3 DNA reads TGTGCCAGCAGTTTTTTGGGCAGTGGTGCCCCGCTAGCTAACTATGGCTACACCTTC. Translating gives CASSFLGSGAPLANYGYTF.

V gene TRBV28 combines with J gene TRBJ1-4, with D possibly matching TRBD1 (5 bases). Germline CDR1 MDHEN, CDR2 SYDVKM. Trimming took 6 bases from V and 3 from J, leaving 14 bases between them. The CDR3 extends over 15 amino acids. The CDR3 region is CASSFLGGANEKLFF. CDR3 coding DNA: TGTGCCAGCAGCTTCTTGGGGGGAGCTAATGAAAAACTGTTTTTT.

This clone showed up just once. The CDR3 is CAWSRQGGAQPQHF. Written as DNA, the CDR3 is TGTGCCTGGAGTCGACAGGGGGGAGCTCAGCCCCAGCATTTT. V gene TRBV30 combines with J gene TRBJ1-5; 9 positions agree with TRBD1. Germline V lookup: CDR1 GTSNPN, CDR2 SVGIG (reference sequence). The CDR3 loop spans 14 amino acids. The V gene end was trimmed by 2 bases and the J gene end by 6 bases; junction bases not matched to a gene: 5.

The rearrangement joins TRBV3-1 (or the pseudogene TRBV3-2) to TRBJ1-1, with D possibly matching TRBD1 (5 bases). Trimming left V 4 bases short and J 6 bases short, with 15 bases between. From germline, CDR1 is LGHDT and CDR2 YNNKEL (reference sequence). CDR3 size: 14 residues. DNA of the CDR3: TGTGCCAGCAGCCCCCGACAGTTTTTGTCTGAAGCTTTCTTT. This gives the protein CASSPRQFLSEAFF.

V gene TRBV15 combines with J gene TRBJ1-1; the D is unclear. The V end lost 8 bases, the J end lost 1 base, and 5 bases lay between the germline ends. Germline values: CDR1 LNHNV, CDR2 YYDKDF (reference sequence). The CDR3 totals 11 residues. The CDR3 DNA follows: TGTGCCACCGGGAAGAACACTGAAGCTTTCTTT. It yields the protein CATGKNTEAFF.

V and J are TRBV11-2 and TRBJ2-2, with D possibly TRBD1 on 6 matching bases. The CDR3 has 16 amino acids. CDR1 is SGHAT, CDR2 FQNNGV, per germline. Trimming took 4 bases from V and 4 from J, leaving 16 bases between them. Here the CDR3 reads CASSSLTGYSTGELFF. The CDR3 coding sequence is TGTGCCAGCAGCTCGCTCACAGGGTATAGCACCGGGGAGCTGTTTTTT.

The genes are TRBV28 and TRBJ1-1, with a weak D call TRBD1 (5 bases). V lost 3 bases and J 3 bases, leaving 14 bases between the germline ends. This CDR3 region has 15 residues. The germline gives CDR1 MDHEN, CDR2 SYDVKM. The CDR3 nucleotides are TGTGCCAGCAGTTTCCCCCTGGGGGAGCACACTGAAGCTTTCTTT. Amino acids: CASSFPLGEHTEAFF.

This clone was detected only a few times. Here the CDR3 reads CATSRPGSSYNEQFF. The CDR3 DNA reads TGTGCCACCAGCAGACCCGGGAGCTCCTACAATGAGCAGTTCTTC. This sequence joins TRBV15 and TRBJ2-1; D may be TRBD2 (6 bases). Trimming left V 2 bases short and J 0 bases short, with 8 bases between. The CDR3 sequence is 15 residues long. From germline, CDR1 is LNHNV and CDR2 YYDKDF (reference sequence).

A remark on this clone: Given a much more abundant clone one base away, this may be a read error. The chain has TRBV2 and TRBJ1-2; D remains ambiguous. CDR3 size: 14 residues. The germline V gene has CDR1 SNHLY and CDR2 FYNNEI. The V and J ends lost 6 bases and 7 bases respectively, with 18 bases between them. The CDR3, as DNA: TGTGCCAGCAGAGCCACCCGTCTTATGTCTGGCTACACCTTC. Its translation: CASRATRLMSGYTF.